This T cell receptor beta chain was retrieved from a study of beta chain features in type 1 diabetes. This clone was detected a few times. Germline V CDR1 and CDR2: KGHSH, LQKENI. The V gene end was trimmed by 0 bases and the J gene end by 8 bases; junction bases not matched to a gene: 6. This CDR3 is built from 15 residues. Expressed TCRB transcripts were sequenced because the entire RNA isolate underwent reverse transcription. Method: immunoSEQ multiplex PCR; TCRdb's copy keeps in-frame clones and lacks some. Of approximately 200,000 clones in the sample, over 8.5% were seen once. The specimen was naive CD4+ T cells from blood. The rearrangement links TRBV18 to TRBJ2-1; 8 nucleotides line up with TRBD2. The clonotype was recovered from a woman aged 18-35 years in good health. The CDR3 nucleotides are TGTGCCAGCTCACCACCGCTACGGGAGGGCTATGAGCAGTTCTTC. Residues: CASSPPLREGYEQFF.